This TCR beta chain is from a study of long-term antiretroviral therapy in people with HIV. Running of the v3.0 immunoSEQ assay took place at survey level. Method: immunoSEQ multiplex PCR; TCRdb's copy keeps in-frame clones and lacks some. The data contain just over 35,000 clones, over 90% of them singletons. V was pared by 10 bases and J by 1 base, with 20 bases between. Germline loops: CDR1 MNHEY, CDR2 SMNVEV (reference sequence). This CDR3 spans 15 amino acids. This clonotype originated in a woman between 45 and 65 years old with HIV. This chain connects TRBV27 to TRBJ2-7; maybe TRBD2 (6 bases). The input for sequencing was unsorted PBMCs, taken 4.1 years after starting antiretroviral therapy. In DNA, the CDR3 is TGTGCCACTTCAACATGGGGGGTTGGATCCTACGAGCAGTACTTC. Amino acids: CATSTWGVGSYEQYF.